This T cell receptor beta chain was identified during a study of OX40 agonist ivuxolimab in advanced cancers. CDR1 and CDR2 (germline): SGHVS, FQNEAQ. The CDR3 is 16 residues long. Trimming cost V 1 base and J 1 base, with 11 bases left between them. This clone was found a few times. The table came from immunoSEQ multiplex PCR; TCRdb's copy has only in-frame clones and leaves some out. Here the sample spans 95,000 to 150,000 clones, around 91% being singletons. At cycle 4 day 1, cycle 7 day 1, and baseline, blood was sampled. The source was CD4+ or CD8+ T cells sorted from blood, collected in a trial of the OX40 agonist ivuxolimab. The clonotype originates from an adult with an advanced solid tumor such as melanoma, head and neck, liver or kidney cancer. V usage is TRBV7-8 and J usage is TRBJ1-5, with D maybe TRBD1 (5 bases). The CDR3 loop reads CASSLVRTTSNQPQHF. DNA for the CDR3: TGTGCCAGCAGCTTAGTAAGGACAACGAGCAATCAGCCCCAGCATTTT.